This TCR beta chain was obtained from a study of beta chain features in type 1 diabetes. Study details: All samples together contributed 100 million to 120 million sorted cells for examination.

Study observations and caveats: The study found that naive, central memory and Treg TCRB repertoires appeared more similar in patients than in healthy donors. The study found moderately but significantly shorter TCRB CDR3s in all four CD4+ subsets of Type 1 diabetes patients.

All of the isolated RNA was reverse transcribed, so expressed TCRB transcripts were sequenced. Profiling relied on immunoSEQ multiplex PCR, and the TCRdb table lists in-frame clones only, not all of them. The table includes about 150,000 clones, 9% to 12% detected once. The CDR3 consists of 13 residues. CDR1 is MNHNS and CDR2 is SASEGT in the germline V gene. Trimming stripped 2 bases from V and 9 bases from J, with 13 bases between. For this clone: The target antigen is unknown.

The source is a man aged 25 to 40 with type 1 diabetes. The sequenced material came from central memory CD4+ T cells from blood. The chain is built from TRBV6-1 and TRBJ1-1; no firm D call. CDR3 residues: CASSEYQDFQAFF. Written as DNA, the CDR3 is TGTGCCAGCAGTGAATATCAGGACTTTCAAGCTTTCTTT.